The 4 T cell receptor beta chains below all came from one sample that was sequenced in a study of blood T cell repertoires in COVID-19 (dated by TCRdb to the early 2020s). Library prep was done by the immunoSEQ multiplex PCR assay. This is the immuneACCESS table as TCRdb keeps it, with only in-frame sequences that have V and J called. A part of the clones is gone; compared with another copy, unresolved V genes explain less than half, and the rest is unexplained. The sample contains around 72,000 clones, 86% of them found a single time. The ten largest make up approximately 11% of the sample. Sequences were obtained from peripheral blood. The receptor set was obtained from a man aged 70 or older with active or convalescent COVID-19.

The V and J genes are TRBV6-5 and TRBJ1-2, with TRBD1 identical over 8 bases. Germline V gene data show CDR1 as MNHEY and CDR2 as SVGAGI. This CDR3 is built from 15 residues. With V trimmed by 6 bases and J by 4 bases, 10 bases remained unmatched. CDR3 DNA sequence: TGTGCCAGCAGCCGACAGGGGTCCGGGACCTATGGCTACACCTTC. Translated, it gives CASSRQGSGTYGYTF.

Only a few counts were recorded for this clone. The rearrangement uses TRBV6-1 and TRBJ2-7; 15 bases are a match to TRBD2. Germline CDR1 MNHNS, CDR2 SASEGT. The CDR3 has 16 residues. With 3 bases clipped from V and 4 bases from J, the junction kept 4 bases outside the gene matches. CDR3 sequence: CASSDGTSGRIYEQYF. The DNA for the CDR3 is TGTGCCAGCAGTGATGGGACTAGCGGGAGGATTTACGAGCAGTACTTC.

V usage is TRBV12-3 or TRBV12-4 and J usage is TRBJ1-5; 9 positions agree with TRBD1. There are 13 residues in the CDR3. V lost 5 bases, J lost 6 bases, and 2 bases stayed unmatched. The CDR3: CASSVQGAQPQHF. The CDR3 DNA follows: TGTGCCAGCAGTGTACAGGGGGCTCAGCCCCAGCATTTT.

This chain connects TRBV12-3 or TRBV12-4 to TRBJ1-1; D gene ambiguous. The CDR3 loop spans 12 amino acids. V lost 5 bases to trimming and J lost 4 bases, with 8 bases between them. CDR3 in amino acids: CASSSGFTEAFF. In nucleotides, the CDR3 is TGTGCCAGCAGTAGCGGGTTCACTGAAGCTTTCTTT.